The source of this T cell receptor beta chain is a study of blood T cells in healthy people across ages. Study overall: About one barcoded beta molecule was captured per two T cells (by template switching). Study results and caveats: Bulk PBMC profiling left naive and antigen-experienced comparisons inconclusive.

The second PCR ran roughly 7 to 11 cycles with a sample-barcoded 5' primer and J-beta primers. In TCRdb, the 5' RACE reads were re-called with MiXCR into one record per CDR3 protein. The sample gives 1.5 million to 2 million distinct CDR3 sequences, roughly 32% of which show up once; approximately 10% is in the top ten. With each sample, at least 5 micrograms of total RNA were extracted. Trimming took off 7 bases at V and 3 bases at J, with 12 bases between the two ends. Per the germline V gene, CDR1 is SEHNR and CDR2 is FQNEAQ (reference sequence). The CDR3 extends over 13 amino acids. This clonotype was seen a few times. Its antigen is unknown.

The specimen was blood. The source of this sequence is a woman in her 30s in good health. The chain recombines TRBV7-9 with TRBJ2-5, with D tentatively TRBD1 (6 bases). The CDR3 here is CASTSNREETQYF. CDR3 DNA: TGTGCCAGCACCTCGAACAGGGAAGAGACCCAGTACTTC.